The 9 T cell receptor beta chains presented below share a single source sample, sequenced in a study of blood T cells in healthy people across ages. Alongside a J-beta primer mix, a sample-barcoded 5' primer served in a second PCR lasting roughly 7 to 11 cycles. TCRdb recomputed calls from the 5' RACE reads with MiXCR, one row per CDR3 protein. Of approximately 960,000 distinct CDR3 sequences detected, 25% to 30% appear once; the ten largest clones hold more than 8.5%. In addition, the sample was reused for a study of T cells of mothers and their children.

Material for sequencing was blood. These receptors were obtained from a woman aged 40 to 50 in good health.

This chain links TRBV24-1 with TRBJ2-5; TRBD1 matches 11 bases. Germline assignment: CDR1 KGHDR and CDR2 SFDVKD. The length of the CDR3 is 17 residues. Germline trimming cut 1 base from V and 9 bases from J; bases unmatched to any gene: 12. The CDR3 DNA sequence: TGTGCCACCAGTGATTTTGCGGCCGGGGACAGGGGGAATGCCCAGTACTTC. This encodes CATSDFAAGDRGNAQYF.

Ten or more counts support this clonotype. J is TRBJ2-3 and V is TRBV5-1; D ambiguous. Germline-derived CDR1 and CDR2 are SGHRS and YFSETQ. This CDR3 region has 12 residues. Deletions cut 0 bases from V and 4 bases from J, with 3 bases between. The CDR3 here is CASSLDADTQYF. Written as DNA, the CDR3 is TGCGCCAGCAGCTTGGATGCAGATACGCAGTATTTT.

The chain recombines TRBV12-3 or TRBV12-4 with TRBJ2-1; perhaps TRBD2 as D (5 bases). The V and J ends lost 6 bases and 3 bases respectively, with 15 bases between them. The CDR3 totals 15 residues. The CDR3 is CASSPTRPNYNEQFF. In DNA, the CDR3 is TGTGCCAGCAGCCCTACTAGGCCCAACTACAATGAGCAGTTCTTC.

Of note for this clonotype: Germline and junction disagree at one end, which may indicate a read error. V usage is TRBV7-8 and J usage is TRBJ2-7, with 10 bases aligning to TRBD2. In germline, CDR1 is SGHVS, CDR2 FQNEAQ. This CDR3 has 18 residues. DNA for the CDR3: TGTGCCAACAGCTTAGGAGGTCCTAGCGGGGGCTTATCCTACGAGCAGTACTTC. This sequence encodes CANSLGGPSGGLSYEQYF. Based on the CDR3 plus reference TRBV7-8 and TRBJ2-7, the full variable domain is GAGVSQSPRYKVAKRGQDVALRCDPISGHVSLFWYQQALGQGPEFLTYFQNEAQLDKSGLPSDRFFAERPEGSVSTLKIQRTQQEDSAVYLCANSLGGPSGGLSYEQYFGPGTRLTVT.

This rearrangement joins TRBV4-1 to TRBJ1-1, with D tentatively TRBD1 (6 bases). The CDR3 is made up of 15 amino acids. V was cut by 3 bases and J by 3 bases, with 14 bases left in between. The germline gives CDR1 MGHRA, CDR2 YSYEKL. The CDR3 DNA follows: TGCGCCAGCAGCCATATCCGCAGGGGTGACACTGAAGCTTTCTTT. Its protein is CASSHIRRGDTEAFF.

The chain couples TRBV7-9 to TRBJ2-2, with D unresolved. CDR1 and CDR2 (germline): SEHNR, FQNEAQ (reference sequence). Trimming took off 6 bases at V and 3 bases at J, with 17 bases between the two ends. The CDR3 spans 16 residues. The CDR3 loop reads CASSPVGRADTGELFF. CDR3 nucleotide sequence: TGTGCCAGCAGTCCCGTTGGGCGCGCGGACACCGGGGAGCTGTTTTTT.

This clonotype was counted only a few times. V and J are TRBV7-6 and TRBJ2-5; D gene uncertain. The CDR3 spans 14 residues. Germline V gene data show CDR1 as SGHVS and CDR2 as FNYEAQ. The V end lost 4 bases, the J end lost 5 bases, and 14 bases lay between the germline ends. The chain's CDR3 is CASSSALVTETQYF. Written as DNA, the CDR3 is TGTGCCAGCAGCTCAGCTCTAGTTACGGAGACCCAGTACTTC. The full variable domain, in which reference TRBV7-6 and TRBJ2-5 provide the parts outside the CDR3, is GAGVSQSPRYKVTKRGQDVALRCDPISGHVSLYWYRQALGQGPEFLTYFNYEAQQDKSGLPNDRFSAERPEGSISTLTIQRTEQRDSAMYRCASSSALVTETQYFGPGTRLLVL.

The CDR3 DNA reads TGTGCCAGCAGCCAAGTGCTGGGACCCTACGAGCAGTACTTC. Protein sequence: CASSQVLGPYEQYF. V is TRBV3-1 and J is TRBJ2-7, with D possibly called TRBD1 or TRBD2 (5 bases each). The V gene's germline CDR1 is LGHDT and CDR2 YNNKEL (reference sequence). The CDR3 extends over 14 amino acids. With 1 base removed from V and 2 bases from J, the gap between germline ends came to 9 bases.

On this clonotype itself: A much larger clone is a single base away; this may be a read error. This rearrangement joins TRBV28 to TRBJ1-2, with a tentative D call TRBD1 (5 bases). Germline V gene sequence: CDR1 MDHEN, CDR2 SYDVKM. There are 15 residues in the CDR3. This CDR3 is CAGSSPATGDYGYTF. CDR3 sequence (DNA): TGTGCCGGCAGTTCGCCCGCAACAGGAGACTATGGCTACACCTTC.